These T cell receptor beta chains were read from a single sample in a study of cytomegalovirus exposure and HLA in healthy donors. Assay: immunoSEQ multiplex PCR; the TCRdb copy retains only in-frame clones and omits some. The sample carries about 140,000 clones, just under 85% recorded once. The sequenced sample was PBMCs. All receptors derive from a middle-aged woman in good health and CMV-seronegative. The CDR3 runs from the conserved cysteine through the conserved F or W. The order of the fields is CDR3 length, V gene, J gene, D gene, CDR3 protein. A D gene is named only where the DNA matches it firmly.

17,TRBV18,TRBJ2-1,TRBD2,CASSPPNSKREMDEQFF
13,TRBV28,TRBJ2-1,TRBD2,CASGSGNWNEQFF
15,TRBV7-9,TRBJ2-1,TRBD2,CASSTRGGSYNEQFF
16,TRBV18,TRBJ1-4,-,CASSPIPQATNEKLFF
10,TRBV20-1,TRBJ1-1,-,CSASRQPSFF
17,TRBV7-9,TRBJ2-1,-,CASSLGVLANSNNEQFF
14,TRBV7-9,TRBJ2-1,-,CASTVELAYNEQFF
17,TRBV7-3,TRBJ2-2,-,CASSPGGWGANTGELFF
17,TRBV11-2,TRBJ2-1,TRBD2,CASSSGLALHSYNEQFF
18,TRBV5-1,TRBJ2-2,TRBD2,CASSFQFGASGVRGELFF
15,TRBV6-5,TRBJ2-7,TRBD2,CASRSLRGAVYEQYF
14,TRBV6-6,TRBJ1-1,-,CASSYSGANTEAFF
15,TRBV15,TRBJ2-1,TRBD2,CATSSRVGGAGEQFF
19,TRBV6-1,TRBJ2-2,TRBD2,CASSEEVPLAEANTGELFF
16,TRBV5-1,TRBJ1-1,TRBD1,CASSFSGQGRNTEAFF
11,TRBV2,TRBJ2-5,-,CASQGLETQYF
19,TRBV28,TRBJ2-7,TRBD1,CASSSPGQGVRGGPYEQYF
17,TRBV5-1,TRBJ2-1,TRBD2,CASSPGLAGVTYNEQFF
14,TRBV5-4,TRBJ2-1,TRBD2,CASSLTSRGGEQFF
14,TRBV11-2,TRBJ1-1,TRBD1,CASSFSGQGTEAFF
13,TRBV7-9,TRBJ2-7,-,CASSFLGGYEQYF
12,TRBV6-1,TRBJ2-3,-,CASVSGRVTQYF
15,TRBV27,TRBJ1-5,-,CASSPSIYSNQPQHF
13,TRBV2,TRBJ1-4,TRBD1,CASSPTGEEKLFF
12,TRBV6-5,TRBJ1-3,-,CASSSVGNTIYF
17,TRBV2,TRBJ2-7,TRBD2,CASRRFFGLADSYEQYF
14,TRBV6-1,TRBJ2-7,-,CASSEVFGGYEQYF
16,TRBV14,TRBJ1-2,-,CASSQFTGTTNYGYTF
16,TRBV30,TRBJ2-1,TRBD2,CAWSFLWTSGTYEQFF
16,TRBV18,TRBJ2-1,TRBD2,CASSPVSGSVYNEQFF
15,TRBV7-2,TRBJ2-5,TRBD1,CASSLTPTGWETQYF
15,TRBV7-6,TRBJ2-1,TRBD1,CASSSFDRGLDEQFF
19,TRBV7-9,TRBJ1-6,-,CASATHRGDGISYNSPLHF